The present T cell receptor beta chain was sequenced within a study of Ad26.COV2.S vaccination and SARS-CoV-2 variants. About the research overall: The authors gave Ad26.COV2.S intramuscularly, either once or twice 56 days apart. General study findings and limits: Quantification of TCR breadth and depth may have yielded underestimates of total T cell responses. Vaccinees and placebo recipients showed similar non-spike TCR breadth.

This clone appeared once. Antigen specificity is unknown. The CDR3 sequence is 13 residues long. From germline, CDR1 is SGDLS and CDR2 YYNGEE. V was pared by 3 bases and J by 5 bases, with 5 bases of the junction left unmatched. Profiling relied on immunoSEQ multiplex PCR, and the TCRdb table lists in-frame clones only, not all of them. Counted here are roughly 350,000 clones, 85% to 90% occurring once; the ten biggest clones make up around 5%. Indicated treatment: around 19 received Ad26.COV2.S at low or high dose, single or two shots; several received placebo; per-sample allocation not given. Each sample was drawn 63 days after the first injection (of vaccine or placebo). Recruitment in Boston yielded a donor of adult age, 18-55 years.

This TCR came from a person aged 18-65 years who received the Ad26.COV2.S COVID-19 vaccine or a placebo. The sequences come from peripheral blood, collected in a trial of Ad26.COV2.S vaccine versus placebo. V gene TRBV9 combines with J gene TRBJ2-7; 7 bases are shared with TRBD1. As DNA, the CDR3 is TGTGCCAGCAGCGCCGGGACAGCGGACGAGCAGTACTTC. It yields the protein CASSAGTADEQYF.